Included here is one T cell receptor (beta chain) sequence, with context. Its antigen remains unidentified. No base quality values were provided; no much bigger clone lies one nucleotide off. This specimen belongs to a study of blood T cell repertoires in COVID-19 (dated by TCRdb to 2019 to 2021). Background for the entire study: Samples from collaborators originated in the United States, Italy and Spain and spanned both the acute and convalescent phases of COVID-19. The prospective study material was composed of cDNA or gDNA derived from T cells, B-cell-depleted T cells, or PBMCs. The dataset comprised deeply sampled blood TCRbeta repertoires from subjects exposed to, actively infected with, or recovered from COVID-19. The repertoires were released in a freely available public database intended as a resource for research on the immune response to SARS-CoV-2. Samples came from the ongoing ImmuneRACE study (first 160 participants) plus 1,254 subjects from 6 global collaborators. The sample metadata nearly always contained a de-identified subject ID, COVID-19 status, age in years and sex. Where available, HLA class I and class II types were taken from metadata supplied by the sample provider and were not determined by assay-based typing.

TCRbeta CDR3 regions were amplified from genomic DNA by means of the immunoSEQ Assay, a bias-controlled multiplex PCR. Per the authors' processing: Within the assay, amplification of reference gene primers was used to estimate how many nucleated cells each sample contained. Sequence reads were collapsed and filtered to measure the absolute abundance of every unique TCRbeta CDR3 rearrangement. For each sample, productive Simpson clonality was calculated as the square root of Simpson's diversity index over productive rearrangements. TCRdb's version of the immuneACCESS table is confined to in-frame rearrangements and falls short of the full clone set. An unresolved V gene accounts for under half of the shortfall where checked; the remainder is of unknown origin. V, J and clone size reflect that table, while D and trimming were determined from the DNA. The sample table lists around 370,000 clones, approximately 91% of them with a count of one. The top ten clonotypes cover roughly 6.6% of the sample.

Taken from the germline V gene, the CDR1 and CDR2 loops are MNHEY and SVGAGI. At the junction V is shortened by 7 bases and J by 7 bases, with 8 bases in between. The CDR3 covers 12 residues, taking in both the cysteine and the phenylalanine. The only DNA kept is the CDR3, 36 bases in frame from the first base. In Seattle, one collaborating source enrolled patients while the infection was active and tracked those patients longitudinally over the course of disease. Each collaborating institution followed its own protocols to collect whole blood in K2EDTA tubes. For TCRbeta analysis, collaborators shipped samples as frozen whole blood, isolated PBMCs, or DNA extracted from either of those sample types. Paper-wide results and their limitations: Clinical and demographic metadata were provided uncurated, with the amount varying by source and participant.

Sequenced: peripheral blood. Recombination connected TRBV6-5 to TRBJ1-6, and possibly TRBD1, on 5 matching bases. The clonotype comes from a woman in her 70s with COVID-19, enrolled during active disease. This receptor carries the CDR3 CASTDSNSPLHF. The nucleotide sequence reads TGTGCCAGCACCGACAGCAATTCACCCCTCCACTTT.